This T cell receptor beta chain was recorded in a study of fetal regulatory T cell absence and autoimmunity (dated by TCRdb to 2016 to 2017). With respect to the entire study: The IPEX patients showed exocrine pancreas autoimmunity in the absence of clinical diabetes. Study-level results and caveats: TRB gene family usage was found to be broadly similar between cord blood and pancreas and to resemble published neonatal and adult repertoires. The oligoclonal enrichment was interpreted as support for antigen-driven autoimmunity in the pancreas before birth in IPEX syndrome. The TCR compartment showed significant oligoclonal enrichment in pancreas versus cord blood, with some top clones over 100-fold enriched.

This clone has more than one count but fewer than ten. The target of this receptor is not known. Per-base quality was not reported, and no clone a single base away is much larger than it. Amplification and barcoding of TCRbeta CDR3 regions were carried out by two-step multiplex PCR on the immunoSEQ human TCRbeta survey platform. Illumina instruments were used to sequence the libraries, and IgH from the same samples was sequenced in parallel. Per the original workflow: Raw reads were filtered against IMGT V, D, J definitions and were binned using a nearest-neighbor algorithm so that PCR and sequencing errors were removed. A clone was defined by an identical nucleotide sequence, and differential abundance between tissues was tested with a Fisher exact test for each clone at a pFDR threshold of p<0.01. Clones with frequencies too low for statistical inference were excluded by a minimum inclusion filter of 10 in either sample. The immunoSEQ Analyzer was used for pairwise clonal comparisons, while IMGT tools were used to assess gene family usage. TCRdb holds this immuneACCESS table with in-frame rearrangements only. Some clones are missing; in checked studies, unresolved V genes explain under half, and the rest has no known cause. The V and J calls and clone size were taken over from that table, and D and trimming were inferred from the DNA. The sample contains around 100,000 clones, about three quarters of them found a single time. Of the sample, roughly 2% is held by the ten largest clones.

Genomic DNA from frozen pancreas tissue was processed for repertoire sequencing. The DNeasy Blood and Tissue Kit was used to extract about 2-3 ug of genomic DNA from either umbilical cord blood or frozen pancreas. CDR1 and CDR2 are drawn from the germline V gene: SGHAT, FQNNGV. V lost 7 bases and J lost 3 bases, and the count of bases not matched to a germline gene is 7. Taken from cysteine to phenylalanine, the CDR3 has 16 residues. Only CDR3 DNA remains: 48 bases, in frame from the first base. The sequenced sample consisted of pancreas tissue. The chain employs TRBV11-2 and TRBJ1-6; TRBD1 aligns with 9 central bases. This clonotype originated in a male donor with IPEX syndrome. The CDR3 region has the sequence CASTPGQGSYNSPLHF. The DNA is as follows: TGTGCCAGCACCCCGGGACAGGGAAGCTATAATTCACCCCTCCACTTT.